Sequencing of this TCR beta chain was carried out in a study of early T cells in non-severe SARS-CoV-2 infection. Study-level findings and limits: Anti-spike CD8 specificities were favored by VDJdb matching, whose results missed private and CD4 specificities.

Individual cDNA molecules each received unique molecular identifiers attached to them. Each CDR3 protein is one row after TCRdb ran MiXCR on the 5' RACE reads. This sample has tens of thousands of distinct CDR3 sequences, with 9.3% found just once. This clonotype was seen at least ten times. What it binds is not known. The V end lost 5 bases, the J end lost 6 bases, and 14 bases lay between the germline ends. CDR3 length: 14 amino acids. J is TRBJ1-5 and V is TRBV12-3 or TRBV12-4; perhaps TRBD1 as D (6 bases). Material: whole blood. The receptor's source is an adult who was a healthcare worker with PCR-confirmed SARS-CoV-2 infection or an uninfected control (not recorded which). DNA for the CDR3: TGTGCCAGCAGTGGGGTGGGGGCTGGTCAGCCCCAGCATTTT. Translation gives CASSGVGAGQPQHF.